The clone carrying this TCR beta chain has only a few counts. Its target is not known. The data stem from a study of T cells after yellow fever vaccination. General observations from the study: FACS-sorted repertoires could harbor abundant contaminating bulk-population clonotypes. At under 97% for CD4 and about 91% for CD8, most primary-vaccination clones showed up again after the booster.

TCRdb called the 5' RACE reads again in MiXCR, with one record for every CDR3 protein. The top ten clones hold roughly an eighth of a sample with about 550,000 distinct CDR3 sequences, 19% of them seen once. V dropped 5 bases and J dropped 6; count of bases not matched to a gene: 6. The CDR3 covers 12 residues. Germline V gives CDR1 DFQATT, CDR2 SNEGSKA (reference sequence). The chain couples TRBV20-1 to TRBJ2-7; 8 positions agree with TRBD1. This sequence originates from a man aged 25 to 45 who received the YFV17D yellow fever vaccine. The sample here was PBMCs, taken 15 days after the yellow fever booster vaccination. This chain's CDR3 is CSAQKTGGEQYF. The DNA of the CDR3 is TGCAGTGCTCAAAAAACAGGGGGCGAGCAGTACTTC.